The clone carrying this TCR beta chain was counted at least ten times. Its target is unknown. The entry originates in a study of early T cells in non-severe SARS-CoV-2 infection. Overall study: The authors sequenced bulk RNA from unsorted whole blood, leaving chains unpaired. Study observations and caveats: Database matching using VDJdb favored anti-spike CD8 responses, with private and CD4 specificities left missing.

The CDR3 contains 12 residues. V lost 4 bases and J lost 8, with 9 bases in between. Per the germline V gene, CDR1 is MGHDK and CDR2 is SYGVNS. Unique molecular identifiers tagged individual cDNA molecules. TCRdb called the 5' RACE reads again in MiXCR, with one record for every CDR3 protein. This table holds tens of thousands of distinct CDR3 sequences, approximately 10% found once. The receptor was derived from an adult who was a healthcare worker with PCR-confirmed SARS-CoV-2 infection or an uninfected control (not recorded which). Sequenced: whole blood. This chain connects TRBV25-1 to TRBJ2-1, with D possibly TRBD1 on 5 matching bases. The CDR3 loop is CASSVVGHEQFF. As DNA, the CDR3 is TGTGCCAGCAGTGTGGTGGGGCATGAGCAGTTCTTC.